Below are 10 T cell receptor beta chains sequenced from a single sample in a study of blood T cell repertoires in COVID-19. Using immunoSEQ multiplex PCR, the repertoire was profiled, and TCRdb retains in-frame clones only, with some absent. The profile shows 250,000 to 300,000 clones, roughly 84% of them singletons. Sequencing used peripheral blood. The receptors here all came from a woman aged 18-29 years with acute or convalescent COVID-19.

The sample holds a few counts of this clone. V gene TRBV3-1 (or the pseudogene TRBV3-2) combines with J gene TRBJ2-1; D is uncertain. CDR3 length: 13 residues. Germline assignment: CDR1 LGHDT and CDR2 YNNKEL (reference sequence). The germline V and J ends were trimmed by 1 base and 4 bases, with 5 bases remaining between them. The CDR3 bases are TGTGCCAGCAGCCAAGCCAGGTACAATGAGCAGTTCTTC. Translating gives CASSQARYNEQFF.

This chain links TRBV5-4 with TRBJ1-6, with a possible D match to TRBD1 (6 bases). CDR1 and CDR2 from the germline V gene are SGHNT and YYREEE (reference sequence). V lost 0 bases, J lost 0 bases, and 10 bases lay in between. The CDR3 runs 17 residues. The DNA of the CDR3 is TGTGCCAGCAGCTTGGACAGGGCGAGCTCCTATAATTCACCCCTCCACTTT. Translating it yields CASSLDRASSYNSPLHF.

This clone has a single count. The chain couples TRBV15 to TRBJ2-1, with no clear D. The CDR3 contains 17 residues. Trimming cost V 2 bases and J 0 bases, with 14 bases left between them. Germline loops: CDR1 LNHNV, CDR2 YYDKDF (reference sequence). The CDR3 region is CATSRRVVTNSYNEQFF. The CDR3 coding sequence is TGTGCCACCAGCAGAAGAGTCGTTACGAACTCCTACAATGAGCAGTTCTTC.

The chain has TRBV18 and TRBJ2-6; a possible D gene is TRBD1 (6 bases). Germline CDR1 and CDR2: KGHSH and LQKENI. This CDR3 has 16 amino acids. Trimming removed 4 bases from V and 4 bases from J, with 14 bases in between. Written as DNA, the CDR3 is TGTGCCAGCTCACAACAGGGAATGACGGGGGCCAACGTCCTGACTTTC. As protein: CASSQQGMTGANVLTF.

This chain connects TRBV2 to TRBJ2-7; 12 bases line up with TRBD1. J gave up 2 bases and V 5 bases, and 10 bases lay outside the gene matches. In germline, CDR1 is SNHLY, CDR2 FYNNEI. CDR3 length equals 17 residues. CDR3 in amino acids: CASSSGTGGSSAYEQYF. In nucleotides, the CDR3 is TGTGCCAGCAGTTCCGGGACAGGGGGCTCTTCAGCCTACGAGCAGTACTTC.

This rearrangement joins TRBV12-5 to TRBJ2-5; D is perhaps TRBD2 (6 bases). The germline CDR1 and CDR2 sequences are LGHNT and FRNRAP. CDR3 size: 15 residues. The V and J ends lost 7 bases and 2 bases respectively, with 17 bases between them. The CDR3 here is CASAWGDRGQETQYF. The CDR3 nucleotides read TGTGCTAGTGCCTGGGGGGACCGGGGGCAAGAGACCCAGTACTTC. The full variable domain, rest sourced from reference TRBV12-5 and TRBJ2-5, is DARVTQTPRHKVTEMGQEVTMRCQPILGHNTVFWYRQTMMQGLELLAYFRNRAPLDDSGMPKDRFSAEMPDATLATLKIQPSEPRDSAVYFCASAWGDRGQETQYFGPGTRLLVL.

This rearrangement joins TRBV6-5 to TRBJ2-2; TRBD2 might be the D (6 bases). Trimming removed 6 bases at V and 0 bases at J, with 11 bases between. The CDR3 is made up of 15 amino acids. Germline loops: CDR1 MNHEY, CDR2 SVGAGI. CDR3 coding DNA: TGTGCCAGCAGCCGCGGGATCGCGAACACCGGGGAGCTGTTTTTT. Translation: CASSRGIANTGELFF.

The CDR3 sequence: CASTLPNQPQHF. CDR3 nucleotides: TGTGCCAGCACCCTACCGAATCAGCCCCAGCATTTT. The chain recombines TRBV28 with TRBJ1-5; D gene uncertain. Germline V gene data show CDR1 as MDHEN and CDR2 as SYDVKM. Trimming removed 7 bases at V and 4 bases at J, with 8 bases between. CDR3 length: 12 amino acids.

The V call is TRBV15, the J call TRBJ1-4; the match to TRBD1 covers 7 bases. Per germline, CDR1 LNHNV and CDR2 YYDKDF (reference sequence). The V segment lost 1 base and the J segment 6 bases; nucleotides outside the gene matches: 8. The CDR3 totals 16 residues. As DNA, the CDR3 is TGTGCCACCAGCAGAGTGGGCAGGGGGGCTTATGAAAAACTGTTTTTT. This translates into CATSRVGRGAYEKLFF.

This clone was seen a handful of times. This chain connects TRBV10-2 to TRBJ2-1, with 7 nucleotides matching TRBD2. The V gene end was trimmed by 8 bases and the J gene end by 0 bases; junction bases not matched to a gene: 13. The CDR3 runs to 17 residues. CDR1 and CDR2 (germline): WSHSY, SAAADI. The CDR3 DNA follows: TGCGCCAGCTTGGGGGGGAAGGGGAGGGACTCCTACAATGAGCAGTTCTTC. Its protein product is CASLGGKGRDSYNEQFF.